This T cell receptor beta chain emerged from a study of blood T cell repertoires in COVID-19 (dated by TCRdb to 2019 to 2021). Some background on the complete study: The collaborator samples originated in the United States, Italy and Spain and spanned the acute and convalescent phases of COVID-19. The prospective study material was composed of cDNA or gDNA derived from T cells, B-cell-depleted T cells, or PBMCs. Subjects who had been exposed to COVID-19, were actively infected with it, or had recovered from it provided the deeply sampled blood TCRbeta repertoires that made up the dataset. The repertoires were released in a freely available public database meant as a resource for research on the immune response to SARS-CoV-2. The samples were drawn from two sources: the first 160 participants of the ongoing ImmuneRACE study, and over 950 subjects contributed by 6 global collaborators. Nearly every sample came with metadata listing a de-identified subject ID, COVID-19 status, age in years and sex. Where available, HLA class I and class II types were obtained from metadata supplied by the sample provider rather than from assay-based typing. Broad study findings and their caveats: How much clinical and demographic metadata was included differed by source and by participant, and the metadata was provided uncurated.

In the prospective study, participants were roughly 18 to 95 years old, resided in fewer than 25 geographic areas of the United States, and were enrolled through a virtual design. Cohort assignment in the prospective study relied on participant-reported clinical history from a screening survey and a study questionnaire. Recovered participants in ImmuneRACE Cohort 3 were defined as having two consecutive negative NP/OP PCR tests, clearance from a healthcare professional, or resolution of symptoms. Mobile phlebotomists in the prospective study collected whole blood, serum and a nasopharyngeal or oropharyngeal swab from every participant. Prospective study participants could optionally give additional blood draws and questionnaires over a roughly 2-month period. Before DNA extraction, blood samples from the prospective study were shipped at room temperature or frozen. CDR1 and CDR2, per the germline V gene, are SQVTM and ANQGSEA. There are 13 amino acids in the CDR3, from cysteine to phenylalanine inclusive. Here the CDR3 DNA is all that survives: 39 bases in frame from base 1. Ends trimmed: V by 6 bases, J by 3 bases; bases unmatched to a gene: 5.

The immunoSEQ Assay, a bias-controlled multiplex PCR, was used to amplify TCRbeta CDR3 regions from genomic DNA. The authors' analysis ran thus. Within the assay, amplification of reference gene primers was used to estimate how many nucleated cells each sample contained. To quantify the absolute abundance of each unique TCRbeta CDR3 rearrangement, sequence reads were collapsed and filtered. For each sample, productive Simpson clonality was calculated by taking the square root of Simpson's diversity index across productive rearrangements. TCRdb re-hosts the immuneACCESS table, in-frame sequences only. Its copies lack some clones; in the studies checked, an unresolved V gene accounts for under half of them, and the cause for the rest is not known. The DNA gave D and trimming, while V, J and clone size come from that table. For this sample the table gives about 180,000 clones, of which more than 75% were detected only once. The ten largest clones represent 17% of the sample.

Points on this clone: Its antigen target is currently unknown. No base-level quality is on record; no much larger clone is a single base apart.

Sequenced input: PBMCs or T cells enriched from blood (not recorded which). The receptor's source is a woman aged 45-60 years who had recovered from COVID-19. The chain employs TRBV29-1 and TRBJ1-5; 7 of the junction bases match TRBD1. Here is the DNA: TGCAGCGTGTCCGGGACAGTCAATCAGCCCCAGCATTTT. It is translated as CSVSGTVNQPQHF.